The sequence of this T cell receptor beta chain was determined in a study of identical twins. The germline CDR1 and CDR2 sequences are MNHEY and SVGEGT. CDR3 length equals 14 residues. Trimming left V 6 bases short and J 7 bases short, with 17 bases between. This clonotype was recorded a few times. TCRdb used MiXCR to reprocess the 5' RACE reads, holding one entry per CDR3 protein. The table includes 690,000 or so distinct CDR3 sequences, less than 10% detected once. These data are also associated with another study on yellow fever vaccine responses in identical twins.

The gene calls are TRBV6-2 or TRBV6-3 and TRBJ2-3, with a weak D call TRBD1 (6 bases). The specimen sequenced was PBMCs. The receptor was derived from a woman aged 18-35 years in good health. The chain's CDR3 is CASRGRGLAHTQYF. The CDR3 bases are TGTGCCAGCAGAGGCAGGGGATTGGCGCATACGCAGTATTTT.